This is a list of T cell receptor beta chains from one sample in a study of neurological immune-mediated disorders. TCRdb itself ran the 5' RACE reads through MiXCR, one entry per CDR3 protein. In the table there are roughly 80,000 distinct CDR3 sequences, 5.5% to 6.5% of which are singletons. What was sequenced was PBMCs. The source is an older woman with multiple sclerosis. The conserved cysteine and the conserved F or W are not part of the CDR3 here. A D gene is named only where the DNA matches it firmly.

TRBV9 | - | ASSVAGTLSYEQY
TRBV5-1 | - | ASSSECCNTEAF
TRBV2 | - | ASRSEQF
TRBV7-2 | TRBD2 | ASDTGTSGPQETQY
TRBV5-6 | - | ASSWDTLASGGYT
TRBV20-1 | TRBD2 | SASRLAGSDTQY
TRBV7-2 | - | ASSPNNLNGNTIY
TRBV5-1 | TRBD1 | ASSSRDRGIYGYT
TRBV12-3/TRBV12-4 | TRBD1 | ASSTGQGNSNQPQH
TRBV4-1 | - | ASSQPYNEQF
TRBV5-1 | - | ASSFGGNYGYT
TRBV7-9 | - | ASSSLGNTEAF
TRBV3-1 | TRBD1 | ASKSLQGAGQF
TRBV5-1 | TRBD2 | ASSSGLSPINEQF
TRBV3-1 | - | ASSQGRSLGNQPQH
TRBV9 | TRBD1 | ASSVEQGNYEQY
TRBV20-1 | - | SASNSGSTEAF
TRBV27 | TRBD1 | ASSSLTGGRNTEAF
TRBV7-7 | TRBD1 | ASSMRQGRNTGELF
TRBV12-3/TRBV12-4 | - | ASSTTGRYYNEQF
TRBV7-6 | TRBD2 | ASSPVGTSGSEQY
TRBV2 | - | ASSGGPFQPQH
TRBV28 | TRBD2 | ASIGRGGNNEQF
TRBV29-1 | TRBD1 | SVPGQVTYNEQF
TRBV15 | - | ATSRDGSLAKNIQY
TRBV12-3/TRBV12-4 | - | ALQGGGNTIY
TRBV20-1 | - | SAPLNEGANVLT
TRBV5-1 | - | ASSLQSEETQY
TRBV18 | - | ASSPRELHHTPGELF
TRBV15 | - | ATSRDAGRSGTNVLT
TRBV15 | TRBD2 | ATRGLGGHNEQF
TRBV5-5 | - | ASSGGETQY
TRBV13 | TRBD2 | ASSPAAPGLAVQETQY
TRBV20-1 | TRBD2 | SASPLAGAVAQF
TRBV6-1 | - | ASSLRPSTDTQY
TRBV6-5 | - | ASSRQGAGVGNQPQH
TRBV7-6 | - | ASSLAATNEKLF
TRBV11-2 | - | ASSLNGPGELF